This T cell receptor beta chain came from a study of neoadjuvant nivolumab and ipilimumab in lung cancer. Study-level findings and limits: Pathologic regression was not significantly tied to TCR clonality.

Details on this clone: Antigen unknown.

Generated by immunoSEQ multiplex PCR, the TCRdb table keeps only in-frame clones and is missing some. The data show 40,000 or so clones, 80% to 90% seen once. The TCR originated in an adult with non-small cell lung cancer. Material: peripheral blood, obtained before neoadjuvant nivolumab, alone or with ipilimumab.

The CDR3 nucleotides read TGTGCCAGCAGGCCTGACAGGGGCTGGGCCAACGTCCTGACTTTC. Its translation is CASRPDRGWANVLTF. The rearrangement joins TRBV6-5 to TRBJ2-6, with TRBD1 matching 8 bases. The trim removed 6 bases at V and 5 bases at J, leaving 6 bases unmatched. This CDR3 has 15 amino acids. Germline lookup yields CDR1 MNHEY and CDR2 SVGAGI.